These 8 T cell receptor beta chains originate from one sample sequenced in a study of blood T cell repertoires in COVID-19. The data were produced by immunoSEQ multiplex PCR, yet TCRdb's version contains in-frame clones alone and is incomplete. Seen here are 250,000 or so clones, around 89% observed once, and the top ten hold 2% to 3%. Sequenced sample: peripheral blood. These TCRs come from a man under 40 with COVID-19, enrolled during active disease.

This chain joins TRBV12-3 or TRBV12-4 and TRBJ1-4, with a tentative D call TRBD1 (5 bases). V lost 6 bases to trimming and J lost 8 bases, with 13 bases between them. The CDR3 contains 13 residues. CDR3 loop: CASRQGVGEKLFF. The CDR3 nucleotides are TGTGCCAGCAGACAAGGGGTAGGCGAAAAACTGTTTTTT.

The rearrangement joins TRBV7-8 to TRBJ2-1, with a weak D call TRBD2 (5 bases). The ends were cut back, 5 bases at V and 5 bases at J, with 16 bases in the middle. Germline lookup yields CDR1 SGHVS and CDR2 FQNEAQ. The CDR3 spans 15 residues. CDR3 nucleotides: TGTGCCAGCAGCCCGCCGCGGGTACTAAACAATGAGCAGTTCTTC. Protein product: CASSPPRVLNNEQFF.

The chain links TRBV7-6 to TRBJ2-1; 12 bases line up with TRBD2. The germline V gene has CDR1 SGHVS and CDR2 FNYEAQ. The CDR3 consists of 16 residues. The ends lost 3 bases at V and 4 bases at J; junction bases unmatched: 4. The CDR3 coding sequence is TGTGCCAGCAGCTTCAGACTAGCGGGGGAGTACAATGAGCAGTTCTTC. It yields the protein CASSFRLAGEYNEQFF.

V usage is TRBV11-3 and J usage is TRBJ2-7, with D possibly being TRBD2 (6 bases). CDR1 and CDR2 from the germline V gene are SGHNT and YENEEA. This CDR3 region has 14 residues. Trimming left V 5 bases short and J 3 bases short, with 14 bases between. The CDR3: CASSPYRGSYEQYF. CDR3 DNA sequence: TGTGCCAGCAGCCCGTACCGGGGGAGCTACGAGCAGTACTTC.

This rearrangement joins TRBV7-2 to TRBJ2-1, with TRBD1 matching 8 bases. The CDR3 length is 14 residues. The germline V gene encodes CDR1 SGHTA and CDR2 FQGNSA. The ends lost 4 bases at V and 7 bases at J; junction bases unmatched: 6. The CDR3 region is CASSSDRGGNEQFF. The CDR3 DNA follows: TGTGCCAGCAGCTCCGACAGGGGAGGTAATGAGCAGTTCTTC. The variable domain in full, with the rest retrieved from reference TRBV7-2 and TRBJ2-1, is GAGVSQSPSNKVTEKGKDVELRCDPISGHTALYWYRQSLGQGLEFLIYFQGNSAPDKSGLPSDRFSAERTGGSVSTLTIQRTQQEDSAVYLCASSSDRGGNEQFFGPGTRLTVL.

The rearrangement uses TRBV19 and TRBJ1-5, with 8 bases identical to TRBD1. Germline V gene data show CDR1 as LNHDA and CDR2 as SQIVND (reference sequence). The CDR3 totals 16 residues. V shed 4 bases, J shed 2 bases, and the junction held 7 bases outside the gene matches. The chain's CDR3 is CASSNMDRAGNQPQHF. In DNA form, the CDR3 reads TGTGCCAGTAGTAATATGGACAGGGCTGGCAATCAGCCCCAGCATTTT.

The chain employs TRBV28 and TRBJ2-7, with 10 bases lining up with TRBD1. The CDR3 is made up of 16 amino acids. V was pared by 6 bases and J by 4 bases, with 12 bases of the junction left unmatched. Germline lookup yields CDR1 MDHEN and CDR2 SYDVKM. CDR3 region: CASSSERTGGTYEQYF. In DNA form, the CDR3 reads TGTGCCAGCAGCTCCGAACGGACAGGGGGGACGTACGAGCAGTACTTC.

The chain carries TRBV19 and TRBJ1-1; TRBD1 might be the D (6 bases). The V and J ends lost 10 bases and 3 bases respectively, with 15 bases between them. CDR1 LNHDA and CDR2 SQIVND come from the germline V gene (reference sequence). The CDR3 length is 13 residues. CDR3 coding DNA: TGTGCCACCACCCGAAAGGGGGACACTGAAGCTTTCTTT. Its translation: CATTRKGDTEAFF. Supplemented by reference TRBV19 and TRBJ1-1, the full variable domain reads DGGITQSPKYLFRKEGQNVTLSCEQNLNHDAMYWYRQDPGQGLRLIYYSQIVNDFQKGDIAEGYSVSREKKESFPLTVTSAQKNPTAFYLCATTRKGDTEAFFGQGTRLTVV.